The clone carrying this TCR beta chain was counted a few times. The CDR3 consists of 13 residues. Germline-derived CDR1 and CDR2 are SQVTM and ANQGSEA. Deletions cut 4 bases from V and 3 bases from J, with 13 bases between. A library of TCRbeta sequences, prepared with unique molecular identifiers, was generated. TCRdb re-called the PCR reads through MiXCR, storing one row per CDR3 protein. The sample lists roughly 610,000 distinct CDR3 sequences, under 12% occurring once. This specimen belongs to a study of T-cell reconstitution after alpha-beta-depleted transplantation in children. The sample consisted of PBMCs from the stem cell graft donor, taken from the stem cell graft. This clonotype was obtained from a human donor who donated a stem cell graft to a child with acute myeloid leukemia. J is TRBJ2-7 and V is TRBV29-1; TRBD2 might be the D (6 bases). The CDR3 loop is CSVALLGGYEQYF. DNA of the CDR3: TGCAGCGTTGCCTTACTCGGGGGCTACGAGCAGTACTTC.